This T cell receptor (beta chain) was sequenced in a study of sequential checkpoint blockade in melanoma. Overall study context: First-line arms were nivolumab then ipilimumab, or the reverse, randomized 1:1. Each arm's sequence ended with maintenance nivolumab.

The treatment denotes: randomized to nivolumab then ipilimumab (arm A) or the reverse (arm B). DNA-damaging chemotherapy had not been given to any patient beforehand. Sorted cells were live CD3+CD8+, lacking CD19 and CD56, from PBMCs. TCRdb's copy holds only in-frame clones and misses some; the assay was immunoSEQ multiplex PCR. The data hold around 41,000 clones, with around 86% observed a single time. This clonotype was obtained from a human donor with melanoma. Sequencing was performed on CD8+ T cells sorted from blood (inferred from file names), taken from a patient given nivolumab and ipilimumab in sequence.

The CDR3 DNA reads TGTGCCAGCAGTTACTCGTACAAGAACACTGAAGCTTTCTTT. This translates into CASSYSYKNTEAFF. The chain uses TRBV6-5 and TRBJ1-1; no definite D call. The CDR3 contains 14 residues. CDR1 is MNHEY, CDR2 SVGAGI, per germline. V was trimmed by 0 bases and J by 1 base, leaving 6 bases between them.